These 24 T cell receptor beta chains were all obtained from the same sample, sequenced in a study of early T cells in non-severe SARS-CoV-2 infection. Each CDR3 protein gets one entry after TCRdb re-called the 5' RACE reads with MiXCR. In the table there are about 97,000 distinct CDR3 sequences, over 10% of which are singletons. Sequencing input: whole blood. The receptors here all came from an adult who was a healthcare worker with PCR-confirmed SARS-CoV-2 infection or an uninfected control (not recorded which).

In its sample, this clonotype was seen a few times. The rearrangement uses TRBV20-1 and TRBJ2-7, with 7 bases identical to TRBD2. Germline V gene sequence: CDR1 DFQATT, CDR2 SNEGSKA (reference sequence). The CDR3 length is 11 residues. The CDR3 here is CSGGRADEQYF. The CDR3 bases are TGCAGCGGGGGGAGGGCCGACGAGCAGTACTTC.

This clonotype was picked up a small number of times. This rearrangement joins TRBV7-8 to TRBJ2-1; TRBD2 matches 13 bases. Per germline, CDR1 SGHVS and CDR2 FQNEAQ. The junction had 4 bases not matched to a gene; V was cut back by 5 bases and J by 0 bases. This CDR3 is built from 17 residues. The CDR3 region has the DNA TGTGCCAGCAGCAAGGGACTAGCGGGACGCTCCTACAATGAGCAGTTCTTC. It codes for CASSKGLAGRSYNEQFF.

V is TRBV2 and J is TRBJ2-2, with D possibly TRBD1 on 5 matching bases. V lost 6 bases to trimming and J lost 1 base, with 15 bases between them. The CDR3 runs to 16 residues. Per germline, CDR1 SNHLY and CDR2 FYNNEI. The CDR3 DNA sequence: TGTGCCAGCAGAGGACAAGCCTTCTTGAACACCGGGGAGCTGTTTTTT. It codes for CASRGQAFLNTGELFF.

The sample holds many counts of this clonotype. This rearrangement joins TRBV6-5 to TRBJ2-1; TRBD2 matches at 11 bases. In germline, CDR1 is MNHEY, CDR2 SVGAGI. The CDR3 has 15 residues. Trimming took 7 bases from V and 5 from J; bases not matched to a gene: 7. CDR3 residues: CASTRGLAGNNEQFF. The CDR3 bases are TGTGCCAGCACCCGCGGACTAGCGGGCAACAATGAGCAGTTCTTC.

This chain joins TRBV6-5 and TRBJ2-3, with D possibly TRBD2 on 6 matching bases. This CDR3 contains 13 residues. In germline, CDR1 is MNHEY, CDR2 SVGAGI. Trimming shortened V by 7 bases and J by 7 bases, and 15 bases separated the two germline ends. DNA for the CDR3: TGTGCCAGCACTCAGGAGGGCCTAAATACGCAGTATTTT. Protein: CASTQEGLNTQYF.

This clonotype occurred a few times. This chain uses TRBV5-1 with TRBJ2-7; D might be TRBD1 or TRBD2, each matching 5 bases. Germline CDR1 is SGHRS and CDR2 is YFSETQ. This CDR3 comprises 15 residues. The V and J ends lost 4 bases and 1 base respectively, with 15 bases between them. This CDR3 reads CASSPTRGSSYEQYF. For the CDR3, the DNA is TGCGCCAGCAGCCCGACGAGGGGATCTTCCTACGAGCAGTACTTC.

The sample holds many counts of this clonotype. One end of the junction fails to match germline, which may point to a read error. J is TRBJ2-7 and V is TRBV4-2; D gene unclear. The germline CDR1 and CDR2 sequences are LGHNA and YNFKEQ. The CDR3 has 13 residues. As DNA, the CDR3 is TGTGCCAGCAGCCAAGGGCAGTCCTTCGAGCAGTACTTC. Translated: CASSQGQSFEQYF.

The chain links TRBV28 to TRBJ2-7, with 13 bases fitting TRBD2. V shed 3 bases, J shed 11 bases, and the junction held 10 bases outside the gene matches. This CDR3 contains 15 residues. Germline V gives CDR1 MDHEN, CDR2 SYDVKM. The CDR3 spells CASSLPAGTSGIKYF. CDR3 DNA sequence: TGTGCCAGCAGTTTGCCAGCCGGGACTAGCGGGATTAAGTACTTC.

There are many counts of this clonotype. This sequence joins TRBV15 and TRBJ1-5, with TRBD1 identical over 9 bases. J gave up 5 bases and V 5 bases, and 4 bases lay outside the gene matches. The CDR3 consists of 14 residues. Germline lookup yields CDR1 LNHNV and CDR2 YYDKDF (reference sequence). Here the CDR3 DNA reads TGTGCCACCAGCCTCACAGGGGGCGATCAGCCCCAGCATTTT. Its protein is CATSLTGGDQPQHF.

This clonotype was counted only a few times. V is TRBV25-1 and J is TRBJ2-2; perhaps TRBD2 as D (5 bases). The V gene's germline CDR1 is MGHDK and CDR2 SYGVNS. V lost 0 bases, J lost 4 bases, and 15 bases lay in between. This CDR3 region has 17 residues. DNA of the CDR3: TGTGCCAGCAGTGAATATGATCGTGGTGGAGGCACCGGGGAGCTGTTTTTT. Translation: CASSEYDRGGGTGELFF.

This clonotype came up many times. The V and J genes are TRBV27 and TRBJ2-1; 7 nucleotides agree with TRBD2. The germline CDR1 and CDR2 sequences are MNHEY and SMNVEV (reference sequence). The length of the CDR3 is 18 residues. The junction had 12 bases not matched to a gene; V was cut back by 3 bases and J by 1 base. CDR3: CASSFQPPGGGSYNEQFF. In DNA, the CDR3 is TGTGCCAGCAGTTTCCAACCCCCGGGCGGGGGTTCCTACAATGAGCAGTTCTTC.

This clonotype was counted a few times. This CDR3 reads CSVTRDRGTQYF. The CDR3 region has the DNA TGCAGCGTCACCCGGGACAGGGGGACCCAGTACTTC. This sequence joins TRBV29-1 and TRBJ2-5; 10 bases match TRBD1. This CDR3 has 12 residues. V was clipped by 6 bases and J by 7 bases; unmatched bases: 5. Looked up from germline, CDR1 is SQVTM and CDR2 is ANQGSEA.

The chain uses TRBV4-1 and TRBJ2-1; 8 bases fit TRBD2. After removal of 3 bases from V and 7 bases from J, the junction contained 17 bases not matched to a gene. The V gene's germline CDR1 is MGHRA and CDR2 YSYEKL. There are 18 residues in the CDR3. The DNA of the CDR3 is TGCGCCAGCAGCCAGACGGGTCGCACGGGAGGGAAAGAGAATGAGCAGTTCTTC. Protein product: CASSQTGRTGGKENEQFF.

The chain employs TRBV7-2 and TRBJ2-7, with 7 bases that match TRBD1. The germline gives CDR1 SGHTA, CDR2 FQGNSA. The CDR3 is 15 residues long. The V segment lost 2 bases and the J segment 4 bases; nucleotides outside the gene matches: 8. The chain's CDR3 is CASSLPDRDEYEQYF. Written as DNA, the CDR3 is TGTGCCAGCAGCTTACCCGACAGGGATGAGTACGAGCAGTACTTC.

This clonotype was counted between two and nine times. The chain combines TRBV28 with TRBJ2-7; maybe TRBD2 (6 bases). Germline CDR1 is MDHEN and CDR2 is SYDVKM. This CDR3 spans 14 amino acids. The V end was cut by 1 base, the J end by 5 bases, with 12 bases between. The CDR3 DNA reads as TGTGCCAGCAGTTTATTGGCTAGCGACCACGAGCAGTACTTC. Translated: CASSLLASDHEQYF.

This clonotype was observed at least ten times. The chain links TRBV11-2 to TRBJ2-3; D ambiguous. The CDR3 is 12 amino acids. Between the trimmed V and J ends, which lost 5 bases and 5 bases, there was a span of 8 bases. CDR1 and CDR2 (germline): SGHAT, FQNNGV. The CDR3 sequence: CASSQELDTQYF. DNA of the CDR3: TGTGCCAGCAGCCAAGAACTAGATACGCAGTATTTT. Full variable domain (outside the CDR3, taken from reference TRBV11-2 and TRBJ2-3): EAGVAQSPRYKIIEKRQSVAFWCNPISGHATLYWYQQILGQGPKLLIQFQNNGVVDDSQLPKDRFSAERLKGVDSTLKIQPAKLEDSAVYLCASSQELDTQYFGPGTRLTVL.

The gene calls are TRBV18 and TRBJ1-1; TRBD1 matches 9 bases. Unmatched junction bases numbered 3, after V lost 4 bases and J lost 0 bases. Per the germline V gene, CDR1 is KGHSH and CDR2 is LQKENI. CDR3 length equals 15 residues. As DNA, the CDR3 is TGTGCCAGCTCACTACAGGGGGCTGTGAACACTGAAGCTTTCTTT. Amino acids: CASSLQGAVNTEAFF.

This clonotype has more than one count but fewer than ten. The chain combines TRBV7-2 with TRBJ2-5; 10 bases agree with TRBD2. Germline CDR1 and CDR2: SGHTA and FQGNSA. Trimming cost V 5 bases and J 4 bases; bases outside gene matches: 10. The CDR3 sequence is 16 residues long. CDR3 DNA: TGTGCCAGCAGCCCGAGGGTTCTAGCGGGAGCAGAGACCCAGTACTTC. Encoded protein: CASSPRVLAGAETQYF. Filled out from reference TRBV7-2 and TRBJ2-5, the complete variable domain reads GAGVSQSPSNKVTEKGKDVELRCDPISGHTALYWYRQSLGQGLEFLIYFQGNSAPDKSGLPSDRFSAERTGGSVSTLTIQRTQQEDSAVYLCASSPRVLAGAETQYFGPGTRLLVL.

The chain joins TRBV28 to TRBJ1-5; 9 bases match TRBD1. Trimming removed 3 bases from V and 0 bases from J; junction bases left unmatched: 3. The germline V gene encodes CDR1 MDHEN and CDR2 SYDVKM. CDR3 length equals 16 residues. DNA of the CDR3: TGTGCCAGCAGTTTGGGACAGGGCTATAGCAATCAGCCCCAGCATTTT. Protein: CASSLGQGYSNQPQHF. Full variable domain (remainder filled in from reference TRBV28 and TRBJ1-5): DVKVTQSSRYLVKRTGEKVFLECVQDMDHENMFWYRQDPGLGLRLIYFSYDVKMKEKGDIPEGYSVSREKKERFSLILESASTNQTSMYLCASSLGQGYSNQPQHFGDGTRLSIL.

At least ten counts were recorded for this clonotype. The chain uses TRBV29-1 and TRBJ1-1, with D possibly being TRBD1 (5 bases). The CDR3 is made up of 12 amino acids. The V end lost 4 bases, the J end lost 7 bases, and 13 bases lay between the germline ends. Germline CDR1 reads SQVTM; CDR2 reads ANQGSEA. The CDR3 nucleotides are TGCAGCGTTGTTAAGGGGCCCGGTGAAGCTTTCTTT. Its protein product is CSVVKGPGEAFF.

About this clonotype: This may be a read error, as it is one base from a much larger clone. CDR3 loop: CASSQYSVLWEVHNPGELFF. CDR3 nucleotides: TGTGCCAGCAGCCAATACTCGGTACTGTGGGAGGTCCACAACCCCGGGGAGCTGTTTTTT. This chain uses TRBV6-2 or TRBV6-3 with TRBJ2-2; maybe TRBD2 (6 bases). This CDR3 comprises 20 residues. Trimming pared 6 bases from V and 6 bases from J, leaving 32 bases between. Germline V gives CDR1 MNHEY, CDR2 SVGEGT.

This clonotype appeared a few times. This CDR3 is CSARGLASDEQFF. The CDR3 DNA reads TGCAGTGCTAGGGGACTAGCCTCCGATGAGCAGTTCTTC. The chain combines TRBV20-1 with TRBJ2-1; 9 bases match TRBD2. J gave up 8 bases and V 3 bases, and 5 bases lay outside the gene matches. There are 13 residues in the CDR3. Per germline, CDR1 DFQATT and CDR2 SNEGSKA (reference sequence).

The CDR3: CASLPSGANVLTF. The CDR3 DNA sequence: TGTGCCAGCTTGCCCTCTGGGGCCAACGTCCTGACTTTC. The V and J genes are TRBV7-9 and TRBJ2-6; unclear D gene. This CDR3 region has 13 residues. Germline V lookup: CDR1 SEHNR, CDR2 FQNEAQ (reference sequence). V dropped 8 bases and J dropped 0 bases, with 5 bases sitting between them.

This chain uses TRBV5-6 with TRBJ1-1; D unresolved. The CDR3 is 12 amino acids. Germline lookup yields CDR1 SGHDT and CDR2 YYEEEE. The V end was cut by 2 bases, the J end by 11 bases, with 13 bases between. The CDR3 DNA follows: TGTGCCAGCAGCTTTGGGCGGTCGTGGGCTTTCTTT. This codes for CASSFGRSWAFF. The full variable domain, completed using reference TRBV5-6 and TRBJ1-1, is DAGVTQSPTHLIKTRGQQVTLRCSPKSGHDTVSWYQQALGQGPQFIFQYYEEEERQRGNFPDRFSGHQFPNYSSELNVNALLLGDSALYLCASSFGRSWAFFGQGTRLTVV.